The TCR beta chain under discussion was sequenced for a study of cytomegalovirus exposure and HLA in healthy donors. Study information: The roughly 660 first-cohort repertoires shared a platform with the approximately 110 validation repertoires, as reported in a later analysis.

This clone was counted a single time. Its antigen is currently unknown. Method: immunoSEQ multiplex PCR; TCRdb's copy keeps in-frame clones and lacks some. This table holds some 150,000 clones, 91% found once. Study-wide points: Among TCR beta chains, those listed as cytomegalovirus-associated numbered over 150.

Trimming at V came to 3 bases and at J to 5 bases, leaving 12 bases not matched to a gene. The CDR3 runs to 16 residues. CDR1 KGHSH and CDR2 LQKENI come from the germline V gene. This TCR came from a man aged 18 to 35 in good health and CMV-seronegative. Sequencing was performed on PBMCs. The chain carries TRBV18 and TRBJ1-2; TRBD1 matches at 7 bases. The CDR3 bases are TGTGCCAGCTCACCTACGCACTTGGGACAGCCATATGGCTACACCTTC. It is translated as CASSPTHLGQPYGYTF. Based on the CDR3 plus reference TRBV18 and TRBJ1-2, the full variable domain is NAGVMQNPRHLVRRRGQEARLRCSPMKGHSHVYWYRQLPEEGLKFMVYLQKENIIDESGMPKERFSAEFPKEGPSILRIQQVVRGDSAAYFCASSPTHLGQPYGYTFGSGTRLTVV.